This TCR beta chain comes out of a study of hypomethylating agent response in myelodysplastic syndrome. Measured with immunoSEQ multiplex PCR; TCRdb has only the in-frame clones, and not every one. This table has over 3,500 clones, 84% appearing once. Germline CDR1 is SGHDT and CDR2 is YYEEEE. Trimming removed 1 base at V and 1 base at J, with 8 bases between. The CDR3 covers 14 residues. Sample: bone marrow, taken before or after starting hypomethylating agent treatment for myelodysplastic syndrome (not recorded which). The TCR originated in a human donor with myelodysplastic syndrome. This chain connects TRBV5-6 to TRBJ1-1; maybe TRBD1 (5 bases). In DNA form, the CDR3 reads TGTGCCAGCAGCTTGAGTAGGGGGAACACTGAAGCTTTCTTT. This translates into CASSLSRGNTEAFF.